The rows below give T cell receptor beta chains drawn from one sample of a study of PD-L1 blockade in urothelial cancer. Measured with immunoSEQ multiplex PCR; TCRdb has only the in-frame clones, and not every one. The table lists around 100,000 clones, less than 95% of them singletons. The source material was PBMCs, sampled around atezolizumab (anti-PD-L1) treatment. The receptors come from a man between 60 and 70 years old with urothelial cancer. Both conserved end residues are part of each CDR3. The D gene is left open where the match is weak. Where a row states a size, it is once, few, many or the class of an expanded clone; other rows omit it.

V	J	D	size	CDR3	DNA
TRBV29-1	TRBJ2-5	TRBD1	.	CSVARQGQETQYF	TGCAGCGTCGCTAGACAGGGCCAAGAGACCCAGTACTTC
TRBV11-1	TRBJ2-1	TRBD1	.	CASSFGQGRYNEQFF	TGTGCCAGCAGTTTCGGACAGGGCCGCTACAATGAGCAGTTCTTC
TRBV7-6	TRBJ1-4	.	.	CASTKRGDNEKLFF	TGTGCCAGCACTAAACGGGGTGATAATGAAAAACTGTTTTTT
TRBV5-4	TRBJ2-3	TRBD1	.	CASSLLLEAGGLAQYF	TGTGCCAGCAGCTTGTTACTCGAAGCAGGGGGTCTGGCGCAGTATTTT
TRBV7-2	TRBJ2-1	.	.	CASSSVSYNEQFF	TGTGCCAGCAGCTCCGTATCCTACAATGAGCAGTTCTTC
TRBV28	TRBJ1-2	.	.	CASSLGDNYGYTF	TGTGCCAGCAGTTTAGGCGACAATTATGGCTACACCTTC
TRBV28	TRBJ2-1	TRBD2	once	CASSLLTSGRGNEQFF	TGTGCCAGCAGTTTGCTTACTAGCGGGAGAGGAAATGAGCAGTTCTTC
TRBV4-3	TRBJ2-3	TRBD1	.	CASSQGLAGGGTDTQYF	TGCGCCAGCAGCCAAGGGCTGGCAGGGGGCGGTACAGATACGCAGTATTTT
TRBV30	TRBJ2-7	TRBD2	.	CAWSVGSGVRHEQYF	TGTGCCTGGAGTGTGGGTAGCGGGGTAAGACACGAGCAGTACTTC
TRBV5-4	TRBJ2-1	TRBD1	.	CASSRDSSYNEQFF	TGTGCCAGCAGCCGGGACAGCTCCTACAATGAGCAGTTCTTC
TRBV30	TRBJ2-3	.	.	CAWSPTRVAASGGTQYF	TGTGCCTGGAGCCCCACGAGGGTAGCGGCTTCTGGGGGTACGCAGTATTTT
TRBV27	TRBJ1-6	TRBD1	few	CASSPTRGPSPLHF	TGTGCCAGCAGTCCTACCAGGGGGCCCTCACCCCTCCACTTT
TRBV29-1	TRBJ2-5	TRBD2	.	CSVERVAGEKETQYF	TGCAGCGTTGAAAGGGTAGCGGGGGAAAAAGAGACCCAGTACTTC
TRBV5-6	TRBJ2-7	TRBD1	.	CASSLVGTGSYEQYF	TGTGCCAGCAGCTTGGTCGGGACAGGGTCCTACGAGCAGTACTTC
TRBV4-2	TRBJ2-7	TRBD2	once	CASSQAPGLGVGEQYF	TGTGCCAGCAGCCAAGCCCCGGGACTAGGGGTCGGGGAGCAGTACTTC
TRBV18	TRBJ1-3	.	.	CASSPPDSGGNTIYF	TGTGCCAGCTCACCACCGGACTCTGGTGGAAACACCATATATTTT
TRBV7-2	TRBJ1-6	.	few	CASSFDSSYNSPLHF	TGTGCCAGCAGCTTCGACAGCTCCTATAATTCACCCCTCCACTTT
TRBV11-3	TRBJ2-7	TRBD1	.	CASSQTQGAKQYF	TGTGCCAGCAGCCAAACGCAGGGGGCAAAGCAGTACTTC
TRBV7-2	TRBJ1-1	.	.	CASSLASVNTEAFF	TGTGCCAGCAGCTTAGCGTCCGTGAACACTGAAGCTTTCTTT
TRBV19	TRBJ1-1	TRBD1	few	CASSLDRGDTEAFF	TGTGCCAGTAGTCTAGACAGGGGTGACACTGAAGCTTTCTTT
TRBV9	TRBJ1-6	.	once	CASSSGVADSPLHF	TGTGCCAGCAGTTCGGGGGTCGCCGATTCACCCCTCCACTTT
TRBV5-1	TRBJ2-3	TRBD1	.	CASSNTGTGNPTQYF	TGCGCCAGCAGCAACACAGGGACAGGCAACCCCACACAGTATTTT
TRBV18	TRBJ1-1	.	.	CASSGGTPDTEAFF	TGTGCCAGCTCGGGGGGGACACCAGACACTGAAGCTTTCTTT
TRBV15	TRBJ2-5	TRBD2	.	CATSRGTSGNQETQYF	TGTGCCACCAGCAGGGGGACTAGCGGGAACCAAGAGACCCAGTACTTC
TRBV5-6	TRBJ2-2	.	.	CASRRGGVDTGELFF	TGTGCCAGCAGACGAGGGGGAGTGGACACCGGGGAGCTGTTTTTT
TRBV30	TRBJ2-7	TRBD1	.	CAWSITRTGYEQYF	TGTGCCTGGAGTATTACCAGGACAGGTTACGAGCAGTACTTC
TRBV6-5	TRBJ1-2	TRBD1	once	CASSYGTGTYGYTF	TGTGCCAGCAGTTACGGGACAGGAACCTATGGCTACACCTTC
TRBV11-2	TRBJ2-7	.	.	CASSLEAWDKAYEQYF	TGTGCCAGCAGCTTAGAGGCGTGGGACAAGGCCTACGAGCAGTACTTC
TRBV15	TRBJ2-7	TRBD1	.	CATSREPGTGMGEQYF	TGTGCCACCAGCAGAGAACCCGGGACAGGGATGGGGGAGCAGTACTTC
TRBV7-2	TRBJ1-5	.	.	CASSLRWQEYPQHF	TGTGCCAGCAGCTTGAGATGGCAGGAATATCCCCAGCATTTT
TRBV5-1	TRBJ2-1	.	.	CASSGGSSYNEQFF	TGCGCCAGCAGCGGCGGTAGCTCCTACAATGAGCAGTTCTTC
TRBV5-1	TRBJ1-3	TRBD1	.	CASSLNTGVGNTIYF	TGCGCCAGCAGCTTGAATACAGGGGTCGGAAACACCATATATTTT
TRBV27	TRBJ2-2	TRBD1	.	CASSLFWDSRRELFF	TGTGCCAGCAGTTTATTCTGGGACAGTCGAAGGGAGCTGTTTTTT
TRBV30	TRBJ2-2	.	.	CAWSGGRGNTGELFF	TGTGCCTGGAGTGGCGGAAGAGGGAATACCGGGGAGCTGTTTTTT
TRBV6-5	TRBJ2-5	TRBD2	once	CASSSTSGGGKETQYF	TGTGCCAGCAGTTCGACTAGCGGGGGAGGGAAGGAGACCCAGTACTTC
TRBV4-3	TRBJ2-3	.	.	CASSQEGGFGTDTQYF	TGCGCCAGCAGCCAAGAAGGAGGGTTCGGCACAGATACGCAGTATTTT
TRBV2	TRBJ2-5	TRBD2	.	CASLTSGEEETQYF	TGTGCCAGCCTCACTAGCGGGGAAGAAGAGACCCAGTACTTC
TRBV27	TRBJ2-1	.	.	CASSFHSYNEQFF	TGTGCCAGCAGTTTCCATTCCTACAATGAGCAGTTCTTC
TRBV10-3	TRBJ1-2	.	.	CAISEIRDSRSGYTF	TGTGCCATCAGTGAGATACGGGACTCCCGAAGTGGCTACACCTTC
TRBV7-2	TRBJ2-7	.	.	CASSLSASDSSYEQYF	TGTGCCAGCAGCTTATCGGCTAGCGACAGCTCCTACGAGCAGTACTTC
TRBV6-8	TRBJ2-7	TRBD2	.	CASPSPLAGGPNEQYF	TGTGCCAGTCCATCCCCACTAGCGGGAGGGCCGAACGAGCAGTACTTC
TRBV19	TRBJ2-4	TRBD1	.	CASSPPGTDLAKNIQYF	TGTGCCAGTAGTCCCCCCGGGACAGACCTAGCCAAAAACATTCAGTACTTC
TRBV19	TRBJ1-1	.	.	CASSIGSGTEAFF	TGTGCCAGTAGTATAGGGAGTGGCACTGAAGCTTTCTTT
TRBV6-6	TRBJ2-1	.	.	CASRPGGFNEQFF	TGTGCCAGCAGACCCGGCGGGTTCAATGAGCAGTTCTTC
TRBV18	TRBJ2-6	.	.	CASSVGETGANVLTF	TGTGCCAGCTCGGTCGGGGAGACTGGGGCCAACGTCCTGACTTTC
TRBV28	TRBJ1-2	.	.	CASSSGSSGSGYTF	TGTGCCAGCAGTTCCGGGTCTTCGGGGTCGGGCTACACCTTC
TRBV6-5	TRBJ1-1	.	.	CASATKGRPTEAFF	TGTGCCAGCGCTACTAAGGGGAGGCCCACTGAAGCTTTCTTT
TRBV28	TRBJ2-3	.	once	CASSGPSTDTQYF	TGTGCCAGCAGTGGGCCAAGCACAGATACGCAGTATTTT
TRBV2	TRBJ2-1	.	few	CASNDAGNEQFF	TGTGCCAGCAATGACGCGGGGAATGAGCAGTTCTTC
TRBV5-1	TRBJ1-1	.	.	CASSLAGNTEAFF	TGCGCCAGCAGCTTGGCCGGGAACACTGAAGCTTTCTTT
TRBV19	TRBJ1-4	.	.	CASSNQGINEKLFF	TGTGCCAGTAGTAATCAGGGGATCAATGAAAAACTGTTTTTT
TRBV7-2	TRBJ2-3	.	.	CASSETGPTDTQYF	TGTGCCAGCAGCGAGACGGGTCCCACAGATACGCAGTATTTT
TRBV5-6	TRBJ2-5	.	.	CASSLGAVETQYF	TGTGCCAGCAGCTTGGGGGCAGTAGAGACCCAGTACTTC
TRBV9	TRBJ1-2	TRBD1	.	CASSSLKGTDSNYGYTF	TGTGCCAGCAGCTCTCTAAAGGGGACAGATTCTAACTATGGCTACACCTTC
TRBV7-2	TRBJ1-1	TRBD1	few	CASSPQGATEAFF	TGTGCCAGCAGCCCACAGGGGGCCACTGAAGCTTTCTTT
TRBV5-8	TRBJ1-1	.	.	CASSTRQRNTEAFF	TGTGCCAGCAGCACACGACAGAGGAACACTGAAGCTTTCTTT
TRBV7-3	TRBJ2-2	.	.	CASSLGGTGELFF	TGTGCCAGCAGCTTGGGGGGAACCGGGGAGCTGTTTTTT
TRBV11-2	TRBJ2-3	.	.	CASSFASSSIDTQYF	TGTGCCAGCAGCTTCGCATCTAGCAGCATAGATACGCAGTATTTT
TRBV7-2	TRBJ2-1	TRBD2	.	CASSLAVGLAGQKYNEQFF	TGTGCCAGCAGCTTAGCGGTCGGGCTAGCGGGACAAAAATACAATGAGCAGTTCTTC